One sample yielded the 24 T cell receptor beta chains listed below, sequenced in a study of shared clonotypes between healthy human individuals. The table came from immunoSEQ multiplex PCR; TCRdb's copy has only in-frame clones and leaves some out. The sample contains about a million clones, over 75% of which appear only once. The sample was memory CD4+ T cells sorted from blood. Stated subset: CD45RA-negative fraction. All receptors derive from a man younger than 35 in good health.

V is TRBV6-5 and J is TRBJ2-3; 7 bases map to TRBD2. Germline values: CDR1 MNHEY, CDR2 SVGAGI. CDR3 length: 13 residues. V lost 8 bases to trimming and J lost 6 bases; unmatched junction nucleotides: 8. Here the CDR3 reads CASRQFSGDTQYF. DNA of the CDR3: TGTGCCAGCCGCCAATTTAGCGGGGATACGCAGTATTTT.

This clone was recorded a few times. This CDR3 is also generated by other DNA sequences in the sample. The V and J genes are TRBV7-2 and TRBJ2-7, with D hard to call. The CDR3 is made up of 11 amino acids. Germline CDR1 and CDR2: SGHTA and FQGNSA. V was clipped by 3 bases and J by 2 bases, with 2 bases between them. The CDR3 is CASSFAYEQYF. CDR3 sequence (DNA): TGTGCCAGCAGCTTCGCCTACGAGCAGTACTTC.

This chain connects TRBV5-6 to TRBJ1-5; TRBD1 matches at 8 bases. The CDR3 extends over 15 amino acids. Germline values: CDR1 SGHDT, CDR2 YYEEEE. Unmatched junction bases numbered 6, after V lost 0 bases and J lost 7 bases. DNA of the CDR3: TGTGCCAGCAGCTTGGGCACAGGGGGGGGCCAGCCCCAGCATTTT. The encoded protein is CASSLGTGGGQPQHF.

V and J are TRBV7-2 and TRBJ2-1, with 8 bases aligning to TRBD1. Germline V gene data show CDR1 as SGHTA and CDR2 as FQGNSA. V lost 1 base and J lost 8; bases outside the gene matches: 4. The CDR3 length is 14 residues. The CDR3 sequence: CASSLGGQGHEQFF. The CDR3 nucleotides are TGTGCCAGCAGCTTAGGAGGACAGGGACATGAGCAGTTCTTC.

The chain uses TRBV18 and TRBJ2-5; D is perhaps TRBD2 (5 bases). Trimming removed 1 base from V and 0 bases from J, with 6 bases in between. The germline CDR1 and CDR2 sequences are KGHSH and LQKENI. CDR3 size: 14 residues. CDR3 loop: CASSPRGYQETQYF. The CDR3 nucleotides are TGTGCCAGCTCACCACGAGGGTACCAAGAGACCCAGTACTTC.

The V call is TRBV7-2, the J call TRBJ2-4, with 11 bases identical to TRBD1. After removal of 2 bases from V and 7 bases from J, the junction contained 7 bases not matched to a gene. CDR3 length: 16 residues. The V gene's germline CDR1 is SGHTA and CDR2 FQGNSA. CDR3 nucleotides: TGTGCCAGCAGCTTAATGGATGGGACAGGGGGGAACATTCAGTACTTC. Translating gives CASSLMDGTGGNIQYF.

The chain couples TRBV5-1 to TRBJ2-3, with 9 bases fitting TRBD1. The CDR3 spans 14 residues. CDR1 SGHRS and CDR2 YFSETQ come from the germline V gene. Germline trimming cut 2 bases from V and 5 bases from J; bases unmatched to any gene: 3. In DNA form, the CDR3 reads TGCGCCAGCAGCTTACAGGGGGCTGAAGATACGCAGTATTTT. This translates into CASSLQGAEDTQYF.

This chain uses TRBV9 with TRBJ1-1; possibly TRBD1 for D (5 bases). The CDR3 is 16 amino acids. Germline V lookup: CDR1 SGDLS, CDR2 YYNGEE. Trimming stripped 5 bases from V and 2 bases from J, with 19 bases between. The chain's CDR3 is CASSPPRKRGNTEAFF. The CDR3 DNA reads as TGTGCCAGCAGTCCGCCCCGGAAGAGGGGAAACACTGAAGCTTTCTTT.

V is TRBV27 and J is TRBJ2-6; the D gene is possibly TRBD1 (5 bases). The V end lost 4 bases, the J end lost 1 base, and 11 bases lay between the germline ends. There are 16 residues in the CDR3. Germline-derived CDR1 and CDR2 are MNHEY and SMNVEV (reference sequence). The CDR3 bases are TGTGCCAGCAGTTCAGGGTATAGGTCTGGGGCCAACGTCCTGACTTTC. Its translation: CASSSGYRSGANVLTF.

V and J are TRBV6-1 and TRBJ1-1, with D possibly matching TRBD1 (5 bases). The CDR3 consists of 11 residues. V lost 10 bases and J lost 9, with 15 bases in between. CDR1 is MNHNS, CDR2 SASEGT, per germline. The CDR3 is CATSRRDQAFF. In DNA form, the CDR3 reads TGTGCCACCAGCCGCCGGGACCAAGCTTTCTTT.

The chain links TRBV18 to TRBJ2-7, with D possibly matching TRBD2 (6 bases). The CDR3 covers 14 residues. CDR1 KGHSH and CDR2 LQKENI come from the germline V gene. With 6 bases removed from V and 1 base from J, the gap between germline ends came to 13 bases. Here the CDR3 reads CASSFSGGSYEQYF. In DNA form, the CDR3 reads TGTGCCAGCTCGTTCTCCGGAGGGTCCTACGAGCAGTACTTC.

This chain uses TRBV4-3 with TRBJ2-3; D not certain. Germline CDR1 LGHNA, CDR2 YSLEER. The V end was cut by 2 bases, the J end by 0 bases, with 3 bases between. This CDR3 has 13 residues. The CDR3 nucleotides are TGCGCCAGCAGCCAAAAGAGCACAGATACGCAGTATTTT. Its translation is CASSQKSTDTQYF.

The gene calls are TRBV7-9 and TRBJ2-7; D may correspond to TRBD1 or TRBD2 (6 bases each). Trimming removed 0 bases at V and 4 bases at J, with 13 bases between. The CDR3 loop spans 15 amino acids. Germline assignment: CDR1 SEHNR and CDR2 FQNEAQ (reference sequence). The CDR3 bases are TGTGCCAGCAGCTTAGCCGGAGGGGGAAGTTACGAGCAGTACTTC. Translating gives CASSLAGGGSYEQYF.

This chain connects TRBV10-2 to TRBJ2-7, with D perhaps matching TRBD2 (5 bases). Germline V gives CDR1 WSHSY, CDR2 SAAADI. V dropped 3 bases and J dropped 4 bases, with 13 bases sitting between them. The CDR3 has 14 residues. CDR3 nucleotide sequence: TGCGCCAGCAGTGATAGAGGACTGGCTTACGAGCAGTACTTC. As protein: CASSDRGLAYEQYF.

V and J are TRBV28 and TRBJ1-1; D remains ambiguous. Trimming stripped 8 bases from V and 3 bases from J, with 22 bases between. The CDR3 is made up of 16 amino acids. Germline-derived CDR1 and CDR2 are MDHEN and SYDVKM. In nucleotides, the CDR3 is TGTGCCAGCCCTCCCCTGGGCTCCCATGGGGACACTGAAGCTTTCTTT. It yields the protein CASPPLGSHGDTEAFF.

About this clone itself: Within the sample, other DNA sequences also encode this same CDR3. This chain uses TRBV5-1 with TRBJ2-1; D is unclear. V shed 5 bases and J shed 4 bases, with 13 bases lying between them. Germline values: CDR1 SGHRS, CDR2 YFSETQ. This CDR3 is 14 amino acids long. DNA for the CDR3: TGCGCCAGCAGTAGCCGAACTGATTACAATGAGCAGTTCTTC. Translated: CASSSRTDYNEQFF.

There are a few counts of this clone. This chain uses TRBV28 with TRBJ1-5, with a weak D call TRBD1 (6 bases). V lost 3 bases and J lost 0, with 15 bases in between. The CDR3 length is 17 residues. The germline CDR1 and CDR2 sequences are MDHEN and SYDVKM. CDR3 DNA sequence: TGTGCCAGCAGTTTGAAGGACAGCCGTTTTAGCAATCAGCCCCAGCATTTT. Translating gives CASSLKDSRFSNQPQHF.

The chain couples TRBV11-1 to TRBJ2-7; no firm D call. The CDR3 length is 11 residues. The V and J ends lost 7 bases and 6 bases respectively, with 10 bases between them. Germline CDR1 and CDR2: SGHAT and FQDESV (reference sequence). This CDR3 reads CASNGLGEQYF. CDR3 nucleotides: TGTGCCAGCAACGGGCTAGGCGAGCAGTACTTC.

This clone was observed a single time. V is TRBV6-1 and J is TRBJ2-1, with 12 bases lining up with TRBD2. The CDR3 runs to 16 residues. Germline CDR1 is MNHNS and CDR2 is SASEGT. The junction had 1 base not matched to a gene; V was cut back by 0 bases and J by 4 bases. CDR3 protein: CASSEAGTSGYNEQFF. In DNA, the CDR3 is TGTGCCAGCAGTGAAGCTGGGACTAGCGGGTACAATGAGCAGTTCTTC.

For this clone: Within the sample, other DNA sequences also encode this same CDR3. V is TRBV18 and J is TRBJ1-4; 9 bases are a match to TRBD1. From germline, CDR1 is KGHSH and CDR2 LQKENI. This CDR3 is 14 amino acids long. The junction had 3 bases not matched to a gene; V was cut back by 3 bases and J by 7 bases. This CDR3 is CASSPGTGSEKLFF. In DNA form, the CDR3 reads TGTGCCAGCTCACCCGGGACAGGGAGTGAAAAACTGTTTTTT.

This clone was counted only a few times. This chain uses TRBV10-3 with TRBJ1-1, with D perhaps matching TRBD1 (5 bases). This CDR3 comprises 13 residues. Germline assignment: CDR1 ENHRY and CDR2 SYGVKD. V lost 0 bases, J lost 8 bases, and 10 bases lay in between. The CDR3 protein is CAISESGGLEAFF. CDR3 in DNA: TGTGCCATCAGTGAGTCCGGGGGTTTGGAAGCTTTCTTT.

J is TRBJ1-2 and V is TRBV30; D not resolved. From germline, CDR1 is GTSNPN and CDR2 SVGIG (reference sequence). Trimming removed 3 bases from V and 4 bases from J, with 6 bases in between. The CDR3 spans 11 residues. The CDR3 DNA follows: TGTGCCTGGAGCCCGGCCTATGGCTACACCTTC. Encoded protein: CAWSPAYGYTF.

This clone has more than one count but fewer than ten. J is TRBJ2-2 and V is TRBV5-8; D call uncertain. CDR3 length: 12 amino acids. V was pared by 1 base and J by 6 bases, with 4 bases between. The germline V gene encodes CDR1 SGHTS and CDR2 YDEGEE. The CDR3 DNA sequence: TGTGCCAGCAGCTTGTGGGCCGGGGAGCTGTTTTTT. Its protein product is CASSLWAGELFF.

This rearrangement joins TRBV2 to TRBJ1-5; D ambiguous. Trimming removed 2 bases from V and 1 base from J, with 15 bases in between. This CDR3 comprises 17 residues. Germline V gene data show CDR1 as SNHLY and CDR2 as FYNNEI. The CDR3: CASSERVGGLSNQPQHF. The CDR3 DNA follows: TGTGCCAGCAGTGAACGGGTGGGAGGTTTAAGCAATCAGCCCCAGCATTTT.